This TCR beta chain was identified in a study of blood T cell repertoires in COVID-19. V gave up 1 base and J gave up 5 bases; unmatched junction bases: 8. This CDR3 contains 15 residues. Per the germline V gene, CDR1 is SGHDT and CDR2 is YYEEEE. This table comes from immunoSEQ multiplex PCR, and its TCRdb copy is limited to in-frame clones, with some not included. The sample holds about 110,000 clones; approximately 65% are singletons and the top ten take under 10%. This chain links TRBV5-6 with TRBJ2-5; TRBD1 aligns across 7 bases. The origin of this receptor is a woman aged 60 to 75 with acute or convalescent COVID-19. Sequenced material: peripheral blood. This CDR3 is CASSLRGGTLETQYF. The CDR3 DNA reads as TGTGCCAGCAGCTTGAGAGGGGGCACACTGGAGACCCAGTACTTC.